This entry features one TCR beta chain sequence. CDR3 length: 16 amino acids. MiXCR was run by TCRdb on the RT-PCR reads, yielding one entry per CDR3 protein. The sample consists of about 700,000 distinct CDR3 sequences, approximately 14% of them appearing once. This chain connects TRBV21-1 to TRBJ2-7; the table calls TRBD2, which could not be checked here. TRBV21-1 is given as a pseudogene. Sequenced material: memory CD4+ T cells from blood. The receptor was derived from a female donor in good health, serving as a healthy control. This CDR3 reads CASSNPIRGHPYEQYF. CDR3 nucleotides: TGTGCCAGCAGCAACCCCATTCGAGGGCATCCCTACGAGCAGTACTTC.